The 9 T cell receptor beta chains presented below share a single source sample, sequenced in a study of blood T cell repertoires in COVID-19. Clones were sequenced by immunoSEQ multiplex PCR, and TCRdb holds only the in-frame ones, with some missing. The sample contains 450,000 to 500,000 clones, roughly nine tenths of which appear only once. Sequences were obtained from PBMCs or T cells enriched from blood (not recorded which). The source of these receptors is a woman in her late teens or twenties who had recovered from COVID-19.

The chain joins TRBV27 to TRBJ2-7, with 11 bases matching TRBD1. The CDR3 consists of 16 residues. V shed 6 bases and J 5 bases; nucleotides not matched to a gene: 12. CDR1 and CDR2 from the germline V gene are MNHEY and SMNVEV (reference sequence). DNA for the CDR3: TGTGCCAGCAGACAATTTCCGGGACAGGGGGGTCACGAGCAGTACTTC. Protein: CASRQFPGQGGHEQYF.

V gene TRBV30 combines with J gene TRBJ2-6; 7 bases are shared with TRBD1. CDR3 length: 15 residues. V lost 5 bases, J lost 0 bases, and 4 bases stayed unmatched. The germline V gene encodes CDR1 GTSNPN and CDR2 SVGIG (reference sequence). The CDR3 reads CAWSTGFSGANVLTF. CDR3 bases: TGTGCCTGGTCGACAGGGTTCTCTGGGGCCAACGTCCTGACTTTC.

The gene calls are TRBV5-1 and TRBJ2-2; the D is unclear. The germline V gene encodes CDR1 SGHRS and CDR2 YFSETQ. The CDR3 length is 15 residues. Trimming pared 7 bases from V and 1 base from J, leaving 14 bases between. CDR3 sequence (DNA): TGCGCCAGCGCCCCCGAAGCCCTGAACACCGGGGAGCTGTTTTTT. Amino acid sequence: CASAPEALNTGELFF.

This chain uses TRBV12-5 with TRBJ1-1; 10 positions agree with TRBD1. Germline V gives CDR1 LGHNT, CDR2 FRNRAP. There are 15 residues in the CDR3. V shed 7 bases, J shed 4 bases, and the junction held 9 bases outside the gene matches. The CDR3 DNA sequence: TGTGCTAGTGCCTTCGTGGGACAGGGGACCACTGAAGCTTTCTTT. Protein sequence: CASAFVGQGTTEAFF.

The rearrangement joins TRBV2 to TRBJ2-5; D is unclear. V was pared by 6 bases and J by 4 bases, with 6 bases between. Per the germline V gene, CDR1 is SNHLY and CDR2 is FYNNEI. This CDR3 comprises 11 residues. The CDR3 sequence: CASSLLETQYF. The CDR3 DNA reads TGTGCCAGCAGCCTCCTAGAGACCCAGTACTTC.

The gene calls are TRBV7-3 and TRBJ2-1, with D possibly being TRBD1 (5 bases). The V gene lost 1 base and the J gene lost 6 bases, with 10 bases spanning the gap. This CDR3 has 14 residues. Looked up from germline, CDR1 is SGHTA and CDR2 is FQGTGA. The CDR3 DNA reads TGTGCCAGCAGCTTAAACAGGAATGTCAATGAGCAGTTCTTC. It translates to CASSLNRNVNEQFF.

J is TRBJ2-3 and V is TRBV5-6, with 7 bases that match TRBD1. This CDR3 comprises 15 residues. Germline assignment: CDR1 SGHDT and CDR2 YYEEEE. The junction had 8 bases not matched to a gene; V was cut back by 5 bases and J by 2 bases. The chain's CDR3 is CASSPGTVLTDTQYF. The CDR3 region has the DNA TGTGCCAGCAGTCCAGGGACAGTCCTCACAGATACGCAGTATTTT.

This rearrangement joins TRBV9 to TRBJ2-7; TRBD2 matches 10 bases. The germline V gene has CDR1 SGDLS and CDR2 YYNGEE. V lost 4 bases and J lost 2; bases outside the gene matches: 6. The CDR3 is 15 amino acids. The CDR3 DNA is TGTGCCAGCAGCCCAGGGACTAGCGAGACCTACGAGCAGTACTTC. It translates to CASSPGTSETYEQYF.

The chain combines TRBV2 with TRBJ1-1, with TRBD1 matching over 7 bases. The CDR3 has 15 residues. V lost 5 bases and J lost 1; bases outside the gene matches: 7. Germline V CDR1 and CDR2: SNHLY, FYNNEI. The CDR3 bases are TGTGCCAGCAGTCGAATCAGGGGGGAGAACACTGAAGCTTTCTTT. Its translation is CASSRIRGENTEAFF.